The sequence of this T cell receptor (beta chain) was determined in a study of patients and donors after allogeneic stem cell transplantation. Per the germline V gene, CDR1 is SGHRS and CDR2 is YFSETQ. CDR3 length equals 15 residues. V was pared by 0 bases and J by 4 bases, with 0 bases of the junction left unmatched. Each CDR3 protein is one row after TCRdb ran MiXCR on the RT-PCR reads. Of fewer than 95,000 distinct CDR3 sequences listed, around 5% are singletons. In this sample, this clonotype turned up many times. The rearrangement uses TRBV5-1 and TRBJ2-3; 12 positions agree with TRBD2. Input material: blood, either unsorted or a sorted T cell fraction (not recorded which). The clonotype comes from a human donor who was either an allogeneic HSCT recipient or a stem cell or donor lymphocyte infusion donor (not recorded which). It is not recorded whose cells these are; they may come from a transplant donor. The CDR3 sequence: CASSLGLAGADTQYF. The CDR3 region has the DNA TGCGCCAGCAGCTTGGGACTAGCGGGGGCAGATACGCAGTATTTT.